Below, 2 T cell receptor beta chains from the same sample are listed, as sequenced in a study of shared clonotypes between healthy human individuals. Repertoires were generated with immunoSEQ multiplex PCR, while TCRdb's copy carries only in-frame clones and drops some. The sample gives around 1 million clones, 60% to 85% of which show up once; around 1.5% is in the top ten. Sequenced sample: memory CD4+ T cells sorted from blood. Sample subset: CD45RA-negative fraction. These receptors all stem from a man younger than 35 in good health.

This rearrangement joins TRBV7-2 to TRBJ1-1; possibly TRBD1 for D (6 bases). This CDR3 region has 14 residues. The V and J ends lost 5 bases and 4 bases respectively, with 14 bases between them. Germline values: CDR1 SGHTA, CDR2 FQGNSA. In nucleotides, the CDR3 is TGTGCCAGCAGCCCAATATCCAGGGGCACTGAAGCTTTCTTT. Translation gives CASSPISRGTEAFF. Combining the CDR3 with reference TRBV7-2 and TRBJ1-1 gives the whole variable domain GAGVSQSPSNKVTEKGKDVELRCDPISGHTALYWYRQSLGQGLEFLIYFQGNSAPDKSGLPSDRFSAERTGGSVSTLTIQRTQQEDSAVYLCASSPISRGTEAFFGQGTRLTVV.

V gene TRBV9 combines with J gene TRBJ1-3; a weak D match, TRBD1 (5 bases). The ends were cut back, 0 bases at V and 2 bases at J, with 12 bases in the middle. CDR3 length: 16 residues. CDR1 and CDR2 from the germline V gene are SGDLS and YYNGEE. CDR3 DNA: TGTGCCAGCAGCGTAGCTGCGGGGGTCACTGGAAACACCATATATTTT. It encodes CASSVAAGVTGNTIYF.